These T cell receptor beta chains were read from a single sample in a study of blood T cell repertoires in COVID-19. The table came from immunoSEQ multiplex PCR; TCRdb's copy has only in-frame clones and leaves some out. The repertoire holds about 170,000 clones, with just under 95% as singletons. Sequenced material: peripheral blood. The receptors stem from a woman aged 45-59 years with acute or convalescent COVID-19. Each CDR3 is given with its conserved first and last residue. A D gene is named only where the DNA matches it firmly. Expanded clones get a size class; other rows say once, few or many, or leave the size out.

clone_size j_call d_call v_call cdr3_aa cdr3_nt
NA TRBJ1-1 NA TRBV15 CATSREEEDTEAFF TGTGCCACCAGCAGAGAGGAAGAGGACACTGAAGCTTTCTTT
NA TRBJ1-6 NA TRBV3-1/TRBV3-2 CASSPNDNSPLHF TGTGCCAGCAGCCCTAATGATAATTCACCCCTCCACTTT
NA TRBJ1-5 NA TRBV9 CASSPRDGSSQPQHF TGTGCCAGCAGCCCCAGAGACGGGTCTAGCCAGCCCCAGCATTTT
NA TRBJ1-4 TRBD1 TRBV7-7 CASSLGTGDNEKLFF TGTGCCAGCAGCCTAGGGACAGGAGATAATGAAAAACTGTTTTTT
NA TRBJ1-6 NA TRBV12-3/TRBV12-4 CASSGGENSPLHF TGTGCCAGCAGTGGGGGCGAGAATTCACCCCTCCACTTT
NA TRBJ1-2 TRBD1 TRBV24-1 CATSDGDRVTGGYTF TGTGCCACCAGTGATGGGGACAGGGTAACTGGTGGCTACACCTTC
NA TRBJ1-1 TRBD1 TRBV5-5 CASDRVSGNTEAFF TGTGCCAGTGACAGGGTTTCAGGGAACACTGAAGCTTTCTTT
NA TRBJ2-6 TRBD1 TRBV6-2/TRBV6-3 CASSYDRGPGANVLTF TGTGCCAGCAGTTACGACAGGGGGCCTGGGGCCAACGTCCTGACTTTC
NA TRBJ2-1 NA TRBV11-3 CASSRGGEQFF TGTGCCAGCAGCCGCGGCGGTGAGCAGTTCTTC
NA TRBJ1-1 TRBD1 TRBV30 CAWRGGQSNTEAFF TGTGCCTGGAGGGGGGGACAGTCGAACACTGAAGCTTTCTTT
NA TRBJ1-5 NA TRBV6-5 CASSTHGHEPQHF TGTGCCAGCAGCACACATGGACATGAGCCCCAGCATTTT
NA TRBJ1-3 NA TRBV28 CASSFRSGVNSGNTIYF TGTGCCAGCAGTTTTAGATCAGGGGTCAACTCTGGAAACACCATATATTTT
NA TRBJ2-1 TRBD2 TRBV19 CASSISGNYNEQFF TGTGCCAGTAGTATCAGCGGGAATTACAATGAGCAGTTCTTC
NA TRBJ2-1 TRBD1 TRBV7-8 CASSLAGQGASYNEQFF TGTGCCAGCAGCTTAGCAGGACAGGGGGCGTCATACAATGAGCAGTTCTTC
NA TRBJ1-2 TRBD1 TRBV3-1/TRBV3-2 CASSQNDWTGHYGYTF TGTGCCAGCAGCCAAAACGACTGGACAGGGCACTATGGCTACACCTTC
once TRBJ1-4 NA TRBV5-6 CASSQDLSNEKLFF TGTGCCAGCAGCCAAGACTTGTCTAATGAAAAACTGTTTTTT
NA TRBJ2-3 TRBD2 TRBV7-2 CASSSSGGASDTQYF TGTGCCAGCAGCAGTAGCGGGGGGGCCTCTGATACGCAGTATTTT
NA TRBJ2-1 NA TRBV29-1 CSVEYPGRNEQFF TGCAGCGTTGAATATCCGGGGAGAAATGAGCAGTTCTTC
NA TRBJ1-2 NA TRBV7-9 CASSLEDILGHGYTF TGTGCCAGCAGCTTAGAGGACATCCTAGGCCATGGCTACACCTTC
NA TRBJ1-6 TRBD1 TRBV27 CASSSQDRGNSPLHF TGTGCCAGCAGCTCCCAGGACAGGGGAAATTCACCCCTCCACTTT
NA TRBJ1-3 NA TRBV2 CASQVAAGNTIYF TGTGCCAGCCAGGTCGCAGCTGGAAACACCATATATTTT
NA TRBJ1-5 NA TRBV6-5 CASSLTFHSNQPQHF TGTGCCAGCAGTCTGACATTTCATAGCAATCAGCCCCAGCATTTT
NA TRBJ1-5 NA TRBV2 CASSEGAGLRQPQHF TGTGCCAGCAGTGAAGGAGCGGGTTTAAGACAGCCCCAGCATTTT
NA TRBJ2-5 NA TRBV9 CASSRAPAGETQYF TGTGCCAGCAGTCGGGCCCCGGCGGGAGAGACCCAGTACTTC
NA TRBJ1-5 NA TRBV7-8 CASSLFDRINQPQHF TGTGCCAGCAGCTTATTCGACAGGATTAATCAGCCCCAGCATTTT
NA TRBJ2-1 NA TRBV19 CAAIRYNEQFF TGTGCCGCCATTCGGTACAATGAGCAGTTCTTC
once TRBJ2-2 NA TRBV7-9 CASSVSGELFF TGTGCCAGCAGTGTCAGCGGGGAGCTGTTTTTT
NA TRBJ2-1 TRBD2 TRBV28 CASSFGGSGTYNEQFF TGTGCCAGCAGTTTCGGCGGGAGCGGGACTTACAATGAGCAGTTCTTC
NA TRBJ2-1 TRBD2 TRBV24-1 CATSDPSGSSYNEQFF TGTGCCACCAGTGACCCTAGCGGGAGCTCCTACAATGAGCAGTTCTTC
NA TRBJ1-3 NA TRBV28 CASSLLTPGSGNTIYF TGTGCCAGCAGTTTATTGACTCCTGGCTCTGGAAACACCATATATTTT
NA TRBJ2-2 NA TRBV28 CATRRDTGELFF TGTGCCACCAGACGAGACACCGGGGAGCTGTTTTTT
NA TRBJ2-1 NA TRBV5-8 CASSLGLANYNEQFF TGTGCCAGCAGCTTGGGGCTAGCGAATTACAATGAGCAGTTCTTC
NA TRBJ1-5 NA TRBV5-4 CASSFWGEQPQHF TGTGCCAGCAGCTTTTGGGGGGAACAGCCCCAGCATTTT
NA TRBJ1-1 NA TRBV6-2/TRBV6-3 CASSYSGANTEAFF TGTGCCAGCAGTTACTCAGGGGCGAACACTGAAGCTTTCTTT
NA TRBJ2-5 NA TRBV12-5 CASGAAGETQYF TGTGCTAGTGGTGCCGCCGGAGAGACCCAGTACTTC
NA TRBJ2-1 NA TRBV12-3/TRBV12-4 CASSLQGNEQFF TGTGCCAGCAGTTTGCAGGGAAATGAGCAGTTCTTC
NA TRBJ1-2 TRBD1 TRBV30 CAWSQGTGPWGYTF TGTGCCTGGAGTCAAGGGACAGGCCCTTGGGGCTACACCTTC
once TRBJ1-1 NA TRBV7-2 CASSPRTGGSEAFF TGTGCCAGCAGCCCGCGGACTGGCGGAAGTGAAGCTTTCTTT
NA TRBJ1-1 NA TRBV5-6 CASSPLGSYEAFF TGTGCCAGCAGCCCCCTAGGAAGTTATGAAGCTTTCTTT
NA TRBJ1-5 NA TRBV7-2 CASSLAGPNQPQHF TGTGCCAGCAGCTTAGCTGGGCCCAATCAGCCCCAGCATTTT
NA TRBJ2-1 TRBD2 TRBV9 CASSGSGASYNEQFF TGTGCCAGCAGCGGTAGCGGGGCGTCCTACAATGAGCAGTTCTTC
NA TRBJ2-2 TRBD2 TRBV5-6 CASSFGKRGTNTGELFF TGTGCCAGCAGCTTCGGAAAGCGGGGGACGAACACCGGGGAGCTGTTTTTT
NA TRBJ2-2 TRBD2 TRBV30 CAWSLAGTPTGELFF TGTGCCTGGAGTCTAGCGGGAACTCCCACCGGGGAGCTGTTTTTT
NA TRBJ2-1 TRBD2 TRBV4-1 CASSQGASGNHNEQFF TGCGCCAGCAGCCAAGGGGCTAGCGGGAACCACAATGAGCAGTTCTTC
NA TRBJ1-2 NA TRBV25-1 CASSLPGGGGYTF TGTGCCAGCAGCCTCCCCGGGGGGGGCGGCTACACCTTC
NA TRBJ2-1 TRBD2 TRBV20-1 CSASLLAGNEQFF TGCAGTGCTAGTCTCCTAGCGGGCAATGAGCAGTTCTTC
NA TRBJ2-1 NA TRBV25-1 CASSETLLGGPSEQFF TGTGCCAGCAGTGAAACCCTCCTAGGGGGTCCCAGTGAGCAGTTCTTC
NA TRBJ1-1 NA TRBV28 CASSYGENTEAFF TGTGCCAGCAGTTACGGGGAGAACACTGAAGCTTTCTTT
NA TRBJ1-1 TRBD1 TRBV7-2 CASSYSNRGATEAFF TGTGCCAGCAGCTATTCTAACAGGGGGGCCACTGAAGCTTTCTTT
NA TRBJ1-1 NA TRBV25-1 CASSELLVTEAFF TGTGCCAGCAGTGAATTGCTAGTGACTGAAGCTTTCTTT
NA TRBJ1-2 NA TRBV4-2 CASSPHLSNYGYTF TGTGCCAGCAGCCCCCACCTATCTAACTATGGCTACACCTTC
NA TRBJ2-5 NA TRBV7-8 CASTYGEKETQYF TGTGCCAGCACCTATGGAGAGAAAGAGACCCAGTACTTC
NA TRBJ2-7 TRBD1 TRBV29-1 CSASGTASYEQYF TGCAGCGCTTCCGGGACAGCCTCCTACGAGCAGTACTTC
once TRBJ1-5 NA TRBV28 CASSSDTRVVQPQHF TGTGCCAGCAGTTCCGACACCAGGGTGGTTCAGCCCCAGCATTTT
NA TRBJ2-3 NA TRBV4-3 CASSQPRDTDTQYF TGCGCCAGCAGCCAACCCAGGGACACAGATACGCAGTATTTT
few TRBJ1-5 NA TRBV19 CASSIVTNQPQHF TGTGCCAGTAGTATAGTTACAAATCAGCCCCAGCATTTT
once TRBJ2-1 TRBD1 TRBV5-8 CASSLEGARINEQFF TGTGCCAGCAGCTTGGAGGGGGCGCGGATCAATGAGCAGTTCTTC
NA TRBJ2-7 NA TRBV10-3 CAISESTGIHEQYF TGTGCCATCAGTGAGTCAACAGGGATACACGAGCAGTACTTC
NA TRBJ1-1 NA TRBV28 CASSPRTVIPTEAFF TGTGCCAGCAGTCCTCGGACAGTGATACCCACTGAAGCTTTCTTT